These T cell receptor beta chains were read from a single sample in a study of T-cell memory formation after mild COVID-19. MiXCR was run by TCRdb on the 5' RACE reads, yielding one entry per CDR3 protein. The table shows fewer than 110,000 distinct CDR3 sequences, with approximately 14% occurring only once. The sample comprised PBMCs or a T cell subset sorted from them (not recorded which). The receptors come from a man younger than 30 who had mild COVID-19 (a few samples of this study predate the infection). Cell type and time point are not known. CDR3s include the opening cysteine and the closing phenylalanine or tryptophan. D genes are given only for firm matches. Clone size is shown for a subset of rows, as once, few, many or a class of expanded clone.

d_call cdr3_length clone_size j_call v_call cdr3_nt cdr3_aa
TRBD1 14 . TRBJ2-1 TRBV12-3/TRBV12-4 TGTGCCAGCAGACCGGGACAGGGTGGCCATGAGCAGTTCTTC CASRPGQGGHEQFF
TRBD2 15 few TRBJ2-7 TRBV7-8 TGTGCCAGCAGCCGTACTAGCGCTCGGTCCTACGAGCAGTACTTC CASSRTSARSYEQYF
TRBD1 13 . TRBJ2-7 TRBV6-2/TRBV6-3 TGTGCCAGCAGTACAGGGGGTCTCTACGAGCAGTACTTC CASSTGGLYEQYF
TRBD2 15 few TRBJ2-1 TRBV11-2 TGTGCCAGCAGCTTAGAAGCGGGGGGTTTCGATGAGCAGTTCTTC CASSLEAGGFDEQFF
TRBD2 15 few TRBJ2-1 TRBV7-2 TGTGCCAGCAGCTGGGGACTAGCGGGGGTCAATGAGCAGTTCTTC CASSWGLAGVNEQFF
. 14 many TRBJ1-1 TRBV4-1 TGCGCCAGCAGCCAAGGGGTCGGGAACACTGAAGCTTTCTTT CASSQGVGNTEAFF
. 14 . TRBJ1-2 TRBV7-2 TGTGCCAGCAGCTTAGGGTATAGGACAGTTGGCTACACCTTC CASSLGYRTVGYTF
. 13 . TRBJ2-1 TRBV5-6 TGTGCCAGCAGCCCCGTCGGGCAGCATGAGCAGTTCTTC CASSPVGQHEQFF
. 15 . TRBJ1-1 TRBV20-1 TGCAGTGCTTGGTCCTCGGGACACCCGAACACTGAAGCTTTCTTT CSAWSSGHPNTEAFF
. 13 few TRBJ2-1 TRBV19 TGTGCCAGTAGTATATCAGGGTTCAATGAGCAGTTCTTC CASSISGFNEQFF
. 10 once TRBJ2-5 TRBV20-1 TGCAGTGCCTACCGGGAGACCCAGTACTTC CSAYRETQYF
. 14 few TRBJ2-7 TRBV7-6 TGTGCCAGCAGCTTAGCAGGGGAGTCCTACGAGCAGTACTTC CASSLAGESYEQYF
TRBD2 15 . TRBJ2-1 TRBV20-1 TGCAGTGCTAGAACTAGCGGGGGGTTCTACAATGAGCAGTTCTTC CSARTSGGFYNEQFF
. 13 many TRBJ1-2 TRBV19 TGTGCCAGTAGTATACCCGGGGAGGATGGCTACACCTTC CASSIPGEDGYTF
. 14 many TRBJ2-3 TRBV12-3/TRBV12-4 TGTGCCAGCAATTTGGGGGGGGCCACAGATACGCAGTATTTT CASNLGGATDTQYF
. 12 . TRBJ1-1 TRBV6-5 TGTGCCAGCAGTTACGTGGGGACTGAAGCTTTCTTT CASSYVGTEAFF
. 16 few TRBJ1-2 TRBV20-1 TGCAGTGCTAGAGATGGGATTACGCTAGCTAACTATGGCTACACCTTC CSARDGITLANYGYTF
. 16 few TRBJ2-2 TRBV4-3 TGCGCCAGCAGCCAAGATCTTCGAGGGGCAACCGGGGAGCTGTTTTTT CASSQDLRGATGELFF
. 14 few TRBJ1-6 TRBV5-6 TGTGCCAGCAGCCTGACAGCCCTTTATTCACCCCTCCACTTT CASSLTALYSPLHF
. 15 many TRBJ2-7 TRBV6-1 TGTGCCAGCAGTGAAAGGGGGGGCCGGGGATACGAGCAGTACTTC CASSERGGRGYEQYF
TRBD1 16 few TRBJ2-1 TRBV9 TGTGCCAGCAGCCCGTATTGGGACAGGGAAGACAATGAGCAGTTCTTC CASSPYWDREDNEQFF
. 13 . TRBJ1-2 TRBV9 TGTGCCAGCAGCGTCGGAGGACAGTATGGCTACACCTTC CASSVGGQYGYTF
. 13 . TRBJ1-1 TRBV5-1 TGCGCCAGCAGCTTTCGGACAGCCTCTGAAGCTTTCTTT CASSFRTASEAFF
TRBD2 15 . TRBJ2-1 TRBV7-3 TGTGCCAGCAGCTTAAGTCTAGCGGGGGGGCATGAGCAGTTCTTC CASSLSLAGGHEQFF
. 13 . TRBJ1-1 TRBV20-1 TGCAGTGCTAGTGAGGTGACCAGCAATGAAGCTTTCTTT CSASEVTSNEAFF